Below, 28 T cell receptor beta chains from the same sample are listed, as sequenced in a study of glioma-infiltrating T cells after dendritic cell vaccination. The time point here: after dendritic cell vaccination, including at tumor progression/relapse. Sequencing was performed with immunoSEQ multiplex PCR; in TCRdb, only in-frame clones are kept and a portion is missing. The profile shows fewer than 25,000 clones, roughly 86% of them singletons. This specimen was blood, taken after dendritic cell vaccination. All receptors derive from a human donor with glioblastoma.

The CDR3 sequence: CASSVETGATGNTIYF. The DNA of the CDR3 is TGTGCCAGCAGTGTCGAGACAGGGGCGACCGGAAACACCATATATTTT. The rearrangement links TRBV6-6 to TRBJ1-3; 8 bases match TRBD1. CDR3 size: 16 residues. V dropped 5 bases and J dropped 4; count of bases not matched to a gene: 10. Germline assignment: CDR1 MNHNY and CDR2 SVGAGI (reference sequence).

Note on this clone: Other DNA sequences within the sample encode an identical CDR3. The V gene is TRBV15, the J gene TRBJ1-6; D ambiguous. This CDR3 has 14 residues. V was clipped by 2 bases and J by 4 bases, with 6 bases between them. Germline CDR1 reads LNHNV; CDR2 reads YYDKDF (reference sequence). This CDR3 reads CATSRTDYNSPLHF. The CDR3 coding sequence is TGTGCCACCAGCAGAACAGATTATAATTCACCCCTCCACTTT.

The V call is TRBV2, the J call TRBJ1-2, with no clear D. CDR3 size: 14 residues. The ends were cut back, 7 bases at V and 4 bases at J, with 16 bases in the middle. CDR1 SNHLY and CDR2 FYNNEI come from the germline V gene. The CDR3 DNA follows: TGTGCCAGCACAAACACTCCAGGCCTCTATGGCTACACCTTC. This codes for CASTNTPGLYGYTF.

This chain joins TRBV2 and TRBJ2-5, with 12 bases that match TRBD1. The junction had 13 bases not matched to a gene; V was cut back by 6 bases and J by 5 bases. Germline V gives CDR1 SNHLY, CDR2 FYNNEI. CDR3 size: 17 residues. DNA for the CDR3: TGTGCCAGCAGGCCCGGGACAGGGGGCGGTTTTTTCGAGACCCAGTACTTC. This codes for CASRPGTGGGFFETQYF.

The chain uses TRBV6-6 and TRBJ1-4; a possible D gene is TRBD1 (5 bases). V was trimmed by 7 bases and J by 0 bases, leaving 12 bases between them. This CDR3 has 15 residues. Germline values: CDR1 MNHNY, CDR2 SVGAGI (reference sequence). The CDR3 DNA follows: TGTGCCAGCACCCTACCGACAGCAACTAATGAAAAACTGTTTTTT. Translation: CASTLPTATNEKLFF.

The chain carries TRBV4-2 and TRBJ2-7; 12 bases agree with TRBD2. Germline values: CDR1 LGHNA, CDR2 YNFKEQ. The ends lost 1 base at V and 4 bases at J; junction bases unmatched: 5. This CDR3 contains 16 residues. For the CDR3, the DNA is TGTGCCAGCAGCCAAGGGCTAGCGGGGGGGCAGTACGAGCAGTACTTC. The encoded protein is CASSQGLAGGQYEQYF.

The chain has TRBV5-6 and TRBJ1-6; D gene uncertain. Trimming stripped 6 bases from V and 0 bases from J, with 13 bases between. CDR3 size: 16 residues. Germline V gene data show CDR1 as SGHDT and CDR2 as YYEEEE. CDR3 sequence: CASNTGISSYNSPLHF. Written as DNA, the CDR3 is TGTGCCAGCAACACGGGGATTAGCTCCTATAATTCACCCCTCCACTTT. Based on the CDR3 plus reference TRBV5-6 and TRBJ1-6, the full variable domain is DAGVTQSPTHLIKTRGQQVTLRCSPKSGHDTVSWYQQALGQGPQFIFQYYEEEERQRGNFPDRFSGHQFPNYSSELNVNALLLGDSALYLCASNTGISSYNSPLHFGNGTRLTVT.

This clone was recorded a few times. The chain carries TRBV18 and TRBJ1-5; 8 positions agree with TRBD1. The germline CDR1 and CDR2 sequences are KGHSH and LQKENI. V lost 3 bases and J lost 1; bases outside the gene matches: 2. CDR3 length: 15 residues. This CDR3 is CASSPGDRSNQPQHF. DNA of the CDR3: TGTGCCAGCTCACCTGGGGACAGGAGCAATCAGCCCCAGCATTTT.

The V and J genes are TRBV18 and TRBJ2-3, with D tentatively TRBD2 (5 bases). Looked up from germline, CDR1 is KGHSH and CDR2 is LQKENI. There are 15 residues in the CDR3. Trimming pared 2 bases from V and 2 bases from J, leaving 11 bases between. CDR3 in DNA: TGTGCCAGCTCACCAAACGGGATTATCACAGATACGCAGTATTTT. It translates to CASSPNGIITDTQYF.

The V gene is TRBV18, the J gene TRBJ1-6; a possible D gene is TRBD1 (5 bases). Trimming took 2 bases from V and 7 from J, leaving 12 bases between them. The length of the CDR3 is 15 residues. Germline-derived CDR1 and CDR2 are KGHSH and LQKENI. The CDR3 spells CASSPTGLGNSPLHF. The CDR3 DNA reads TGTGCCAGCTCACCAACGGGACTGGGAAATTCACCCCTCCACTTT.

The chain combines TRBV4-1 with TRBJ2-5; a possible D gene is TRBD1 (5 bases). This CDR3 has 16 residues. V was shortened by 3 bases and J by 7 bases, with 21 bases between the two germline ends. Germline-derived CDR1 and CDR2 are MGHRA and YSYEKL. The DNA of the CDR3 is TGCGCCAGCAGCCATACCATAGACAGTCCTTCGGGGACCCAGTACTTC. This encodes CASSHTIDSPSGTQYF.

This chain connects TRBV10-3 to TRBJ1-2; 7 bases are a match to TRBD1. The CDR3 sequence is 15 residues long. Unmatched junction bases numbered 5, after V lost 2 bases and J lost 2 bases. Germline CDR1 ENHRY, CDR2 SYGVKD. The CDR3 loop reads CAISEPRDRNYGYTF. The DNA of the CDR3 is TGTGCCATCAGTGAGCCAAGGGACAGAAACTATGGCTACACCTTC.

The DNA for the CDR3 is TGCGCCAGCAGTCCGGACAGGGATCAGCCCCAGCATTTT. Amino acids: CASSPDRDQPQHF. The chain links TRBV10-1 to TRBJ1-5, with TRBD1 identical over 8 bases. CDR1 WNHNN and CDR2 SYGVQD come from the germline V gene (reference sequence). Unmatched junction bases numbered 2, after V lost 5 bases and J lost 5 bases. CDR3 length: 13 residues.

The rearrangement uses TRBV18 and TRBJ2-6; D unresolved. Trimming removed 3 bases at V and 0 bases at J, with 9 bases between. Germline values: CDR1 KGHSH, CDR2 LQKENI. The CDR3 extends over 16 amino acids. For the CDR3, the DNA is TGTGCCAGCTCACCCCTATCGTCCTCTGGGGCCAACGTCCTGACTTTC. It encodes CASSPLSSSGANVLTF.

V usage is TRBV7-2 and J usage is TRBJ2-3; unclear D gene. Germline CDR1 reads SGHTA; CDR2 reads FQGNSA. This CDR3 has 15 amino acids. Trimming cost V 1 base and J 4 bases, with 12 bases left between them. The CDR3 DNA reads as TGTGCCAGCAGCTTAGTGTCCGAGAGCGCAGATACGCAGTATTTT. This gives the protein CASSLVSESADTQYF.

The chain has TRBV29-1 and TRBJ2-7; perhaps TRBD1 as D (6 bases). V was cut by 3 bases and J by 6 bases, with 15 bases left in between. The CDR3 has 13 amino acids. Germline assignment: CDR1 SQVTM and CDR2 ANQGSEA. DNA of the CDR3: TGCAGCGTTGATAGGCTCACAGGGACCGAGCAGTACTTC. Translating it yields CSVDRLTGTEQYF.

This chain links TRBV7-8 with TRBJ1-4; D not resolved. V was clipped by 1 base and J by 8 bases, with 8 bases between them. This CDR3 contains 13 residues. The germline gives CDR1 SGHVS, CDR2 FQNEAQ. The CDR3 DNA reads as TGTGCCAGCAGCTTAGGGGCAGCCGAAAAACTGTTTTTT. The encoded protein is CASSLGAAEKLFF.

This chain joins TRBV5-4 and TRBJ2-5; D perhaps matches TRBD1 (7 bases). CDR3 length: 14 residues. Between the trimmed V and J ends, which lost 3 bases and 5 bases, there was a span of 14 bases. Looked up from germline, CDR1 is SGHNT and CDR2 is YYREEE (reference sequence). The CDR3 coding sequence is TGTGCCAGCAGCTCTACAGCAGGGGGGGAGACCCAGTACTTC. This codes for CASSSTAGGETQYF.

The rearrangement links TRBV19 to TRBJ1-1; 7 nucleotides align to TRBD1. The CDR3 has 16 residues. V trimming: 7 bases; J trimming: 5 bases; junction bases outside the gene matches: 16. In germline, CDR1 is LNHDA, CDR2 SQIVND (reference sequence). In nucleotides, the CDR3 is TGTGCCAGTAAGGCCCCCCCAGGGACAGAGGAGACTGAAGCTTTCTTT. It codes for CASKAPPGTEETEAFF.

The J gene is TRBJ2-6, the V gene TRBV5-4, with no clear D. CDR3 length equals 14 residues. The V gene's germline CDR1 is SGHNT and CDR2 YYREEE (reference sequence). Trimming removed 2 bases at V and 1 base at J, with 4 bases between. The CDR3, as DNA: TGTGCCAGCAGCTTCGGTTCTGGGGCCAACGTCCTGACTTTC. Its protein is CASSFGSGANVLTF.

The chain recombines TRBV19 with TRBJ2-6; 8 bases align to TRBD1. The ends lost 3 bases at V and 3 bases at J; junction bases unmatched: 7. The germline V gene has CDR1 LNHDA and CDR2 SQIVND (reference sequence). This CDR3 is built from 17 residues. CDR3 region: CASSMTDRGYGANVLTF. The DNA for the CDR3 is TGTGCCAGTAGTATGACTGACAGGGGTTATGGGGCCAACGTCCTGACTTTC.

V is TRBV11-2 and J is TRBJ2-3; 12 nucleotides align to TRBD2. The junction had 5 bases not matched to a gene; V was cut back by 6 bases and J by 4 bases. This CDR3 is built from 15 residues. Germline loops: CDR1 SGHAT, CDR2 FQNNGV. The CDR3 DNA sequence: TGTGCCAGCAGTCCTAGCGGGGGGGCCCCAGATACGCAGTATTTT. Protein sequence: CASSPSGGAPDTQYF. Full variable domain (missing parts from reference TRBV11-2 and TRBJ2-3): EAGVAQSPRYKIIEKRQSVAFWCNPISGHATLYWYQQILGQGPKLLIQFQNNGVVDDSQLPKDRFSAERLKGVDSTLKIQPAKLEDSAVYLCASSPSGGAPDTQYFGPGTRLTVL.

The rearrangement uses TRBV4-1 and TRBJ2-1; possibly TRBD1 for D (6 bases). The germline V gene encodes CDR1 MGHRA and CDR2 YSYEKL. Trimming pared 1 base from V and 14 bases from J, leaving 18 bases between. This CDR3 region has 14 residues. The CDR3 coding sequence is TGCGCCAGCAGCCAAGGTGTACAGGGAGAGCTGGAGTTCTTC. Translated, it gives CASSQGVQGELEFF.

The chain links TRBV7-2 to TRBJ2-3; 9 bases agree with TRBD2. Germline V gene data show CDR1 as SGHTA and CDR2 as FQGNSA. J lost 0 bases, V lost 3 bases, and 4 bases had no gene match. There are 16 residues in the CDR3. CDR3 protein: CASSFRGGESTDTQYF. In DNA, the CDR3 is TGTGCCAGCAGCTTTCGCGGGGGGGAGAGCACAGATACGCAGTATTTT.

The chain employs TRBV4-2 and TRBJ1-1, with D maybe TRBD1 (6 bases). Germline CDR1 is LGHNA and CDR2 is YNFKEQ. The CDR3 spans 14 residues. V lost 4 bases and J lost 7, with 16 bases in between. CDR3 coding DNA: TGTGCCAGCAGCCTAGATAGGACAGTTCTTGAAGCTTTCTTT. Protein sequence: CASSLDRTVLEAFF.

The rearrangement links TRBV5-5 to TRBJ2-1, with D possibly being TRBD1 (8 bases). The CDR3 contains 14 residues. The V end was cut by 7 bases, the J end by 6 bases, with 17 bases between. From germline, CDR1 is SGHKS and CDR2 YYEKEE (reference sequence). In nucleotides, the CDR3 is TGTGCCAGCCTTGGACAGGGAGGGAGCAATGAGCAGTTCTTC. Translated, it gives CASLGQGGSNEQFF.

The chain couples TRBV5-1 to TRBJ2-5; 7 bases agree with TRBD1. The CDR3 sequence is 15 residues long. V shed 4 bases, J shed 0 bases, and the junction held 6 bases outside the gene matches. Per germline, CDR1 SGHRS and CDR2 YFSETQ. This CDR3 reads CASSRQGGYQETQYF. DNA of the CDR3: TGCGCCAGCAGCCGACAGGGCGGGTACCAAGAGACCCAGTACTTC.

The CDR3 protein is CAWKLPGQGGEQYF. CDR3 sequence (DNA): TGTGCCTGGAAACTTCCGGGACAGGGTGGGGAGCAGTACTTC. The chain has TRBV30 and TRBJ2-7; 9 bases fit TRBD1. Germline CDR1 is GTSNPN and CDR2 is SVGIG (reference sequence). This CDR3 comprises 14 residues. J was trimmed by 7 bases and V by 4 bases; bases with no gene match: 11.